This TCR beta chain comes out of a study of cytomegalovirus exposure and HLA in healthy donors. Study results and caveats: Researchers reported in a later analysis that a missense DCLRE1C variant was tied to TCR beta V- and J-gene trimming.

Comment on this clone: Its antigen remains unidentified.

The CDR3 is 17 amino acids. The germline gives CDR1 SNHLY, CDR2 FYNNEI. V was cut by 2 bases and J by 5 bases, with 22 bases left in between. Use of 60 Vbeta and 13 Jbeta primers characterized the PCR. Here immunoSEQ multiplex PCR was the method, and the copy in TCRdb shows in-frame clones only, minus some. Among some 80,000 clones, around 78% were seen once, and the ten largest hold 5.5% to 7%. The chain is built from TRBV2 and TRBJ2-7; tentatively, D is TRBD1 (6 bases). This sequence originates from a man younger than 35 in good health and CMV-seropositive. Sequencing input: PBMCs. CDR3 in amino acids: CASSERVTARGRNEQYF. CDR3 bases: TGTGCCAGCAGTGAAAGGGTAACGGCCAGGGGTAGGAACGAGCAGTACTTC.